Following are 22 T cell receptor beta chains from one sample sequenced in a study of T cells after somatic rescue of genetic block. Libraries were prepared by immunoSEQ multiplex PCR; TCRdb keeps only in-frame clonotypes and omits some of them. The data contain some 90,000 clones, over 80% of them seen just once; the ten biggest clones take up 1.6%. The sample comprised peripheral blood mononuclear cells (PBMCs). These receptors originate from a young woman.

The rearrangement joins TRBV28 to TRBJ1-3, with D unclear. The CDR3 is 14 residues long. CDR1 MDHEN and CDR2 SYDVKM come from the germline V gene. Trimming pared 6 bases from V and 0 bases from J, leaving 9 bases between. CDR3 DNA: TGTGCCAGCAGCCCCCCCCACTCTGGAAACACCATATATTTT. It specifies CASSPPHSGNTIYF. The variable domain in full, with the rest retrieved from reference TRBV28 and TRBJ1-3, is DVKVTQSSRYLVKRTGEKVFLECVQDMDHENMFWYRQDPGLGLRLIYFSYDVKMKEKGDIPEGYSVSREKKERFSLILESASTNQTSMYLCASSPPHSGNTIYFGEGSWLTVV.

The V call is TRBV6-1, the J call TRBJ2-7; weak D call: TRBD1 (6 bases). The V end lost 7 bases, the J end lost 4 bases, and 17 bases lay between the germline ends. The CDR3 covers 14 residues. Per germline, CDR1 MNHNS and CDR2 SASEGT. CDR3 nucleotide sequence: TGTGCCAGCAAGCGCAGGGGTTCCCATTACGAGCAGTACTTC. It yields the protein CASKRRGSHYEQYF.

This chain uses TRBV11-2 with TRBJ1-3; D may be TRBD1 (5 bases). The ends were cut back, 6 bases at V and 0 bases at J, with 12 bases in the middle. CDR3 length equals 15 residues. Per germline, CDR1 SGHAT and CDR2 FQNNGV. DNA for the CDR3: TGTGCCAGCAGGGGGCATGCGGACTCTGGAAACACCATATATTTT. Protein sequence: CASRGHADSGNTIYF.

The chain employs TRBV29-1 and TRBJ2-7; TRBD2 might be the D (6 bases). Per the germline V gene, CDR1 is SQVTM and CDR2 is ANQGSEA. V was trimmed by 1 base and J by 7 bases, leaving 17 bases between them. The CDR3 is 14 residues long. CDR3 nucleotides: TGCAGCGTTGAAGCTCGTGGAGGGCCCCGTGAGCAGTACTTC. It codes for CSVEARGGPREQYF.

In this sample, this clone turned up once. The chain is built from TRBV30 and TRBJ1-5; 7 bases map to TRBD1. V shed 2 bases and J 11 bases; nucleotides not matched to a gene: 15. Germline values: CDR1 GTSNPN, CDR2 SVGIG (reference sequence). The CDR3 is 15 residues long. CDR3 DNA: TGTGCCTGGAGTATTCGGGACAGCGACCTCGGGACCCAGCATTTT. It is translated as CAWSIRDSDLGTQHF.

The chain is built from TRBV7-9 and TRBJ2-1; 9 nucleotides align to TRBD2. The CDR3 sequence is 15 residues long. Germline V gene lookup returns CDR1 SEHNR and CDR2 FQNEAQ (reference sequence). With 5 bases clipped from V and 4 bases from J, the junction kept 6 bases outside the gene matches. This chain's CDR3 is CASSKTSGHYNEQFF. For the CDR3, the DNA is TGTGCCAGCAGCAAGACTAGCGGCCATTACAATGAGCAGTTCTTC.

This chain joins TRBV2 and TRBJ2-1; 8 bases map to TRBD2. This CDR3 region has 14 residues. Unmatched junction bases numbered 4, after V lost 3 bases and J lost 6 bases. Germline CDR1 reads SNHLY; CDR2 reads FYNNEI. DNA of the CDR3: TGTGCCAGCAGTGATTGGGCGGGGGGCAATGAGCAGTTCTTC. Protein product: CASSDWAGGNEQFF.

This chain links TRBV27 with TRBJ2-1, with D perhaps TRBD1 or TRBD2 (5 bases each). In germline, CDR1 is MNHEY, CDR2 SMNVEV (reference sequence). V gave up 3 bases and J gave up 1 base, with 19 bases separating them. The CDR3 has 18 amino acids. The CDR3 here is CASSLRRRGRESYNEQFF. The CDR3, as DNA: TGTGCCAGCAGTTTGCGGCGTAGGGGCAGGGAGTCCTACAATGAGCAGTTCTTC.

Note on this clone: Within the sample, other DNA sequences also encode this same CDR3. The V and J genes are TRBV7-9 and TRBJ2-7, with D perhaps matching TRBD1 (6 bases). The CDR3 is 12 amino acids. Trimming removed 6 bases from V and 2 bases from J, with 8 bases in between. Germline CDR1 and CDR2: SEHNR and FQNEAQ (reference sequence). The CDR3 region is CASRDSTYEQYF. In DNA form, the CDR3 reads TGTGCCAGCAGGGACAGTACCTACGAGCAGTACTTC.

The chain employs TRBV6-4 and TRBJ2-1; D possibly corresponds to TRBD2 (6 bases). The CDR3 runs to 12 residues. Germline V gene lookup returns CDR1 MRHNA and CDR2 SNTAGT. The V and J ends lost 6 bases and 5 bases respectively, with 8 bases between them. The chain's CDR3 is CASSGLNNEQFF. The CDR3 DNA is TGTGCCAGCAGCGGACTAAACAATGAGCAGTTCTTC.

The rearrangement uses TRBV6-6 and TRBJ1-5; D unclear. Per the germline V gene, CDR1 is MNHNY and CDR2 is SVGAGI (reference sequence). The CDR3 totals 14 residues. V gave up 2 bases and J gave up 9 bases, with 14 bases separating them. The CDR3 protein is CASSYGSDARPQHF. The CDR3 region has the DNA TGTGCCAGCAGTTACGGGTCAGACGCACGGCCCCAGCATTTT.

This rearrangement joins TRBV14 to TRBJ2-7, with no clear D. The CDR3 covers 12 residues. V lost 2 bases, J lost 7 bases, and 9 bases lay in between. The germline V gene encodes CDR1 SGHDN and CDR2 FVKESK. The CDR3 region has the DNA TGTGCCAGCAGCCAATTAATGGGGGAGCAGTACTTC. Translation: CASSQLMGEQYF.

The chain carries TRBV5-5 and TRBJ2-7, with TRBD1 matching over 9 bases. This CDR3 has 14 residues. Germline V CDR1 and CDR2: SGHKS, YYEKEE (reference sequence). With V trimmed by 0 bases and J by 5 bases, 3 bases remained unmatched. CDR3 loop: CASSLAGTGHEQYF. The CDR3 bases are TGTGCCAGCAGCTTGGCCGGGACAGGGCACGAGCAGTACTTC.

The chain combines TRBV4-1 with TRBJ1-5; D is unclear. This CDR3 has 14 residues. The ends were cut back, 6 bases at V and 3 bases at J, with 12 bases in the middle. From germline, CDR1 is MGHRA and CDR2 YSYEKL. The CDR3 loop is CASSRAWTNQPQHF. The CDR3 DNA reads TGCGCCAGCAGTCGAGCGTGGACCAATCAGCCCCAGCATTTT.

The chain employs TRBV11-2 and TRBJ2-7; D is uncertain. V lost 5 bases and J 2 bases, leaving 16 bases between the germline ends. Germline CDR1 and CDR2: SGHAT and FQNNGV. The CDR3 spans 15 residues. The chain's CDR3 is CASSRTETGAYEQYF. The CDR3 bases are TGTGCCAGCAGCCGTACCGAGACGGGCGCCTACGAGCAGTACTTC. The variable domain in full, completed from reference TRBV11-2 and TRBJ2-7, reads EAGVAQSPRYKIIEKRQSVAFWCNPISGHATLYWYQQILGQGPKLLIQFQNNGVVDDSQLPKDRFSAERLKGVDSTLKIQPAKLEDSAVYLCASSRTETGAYEQYFGPGTRLTVT.

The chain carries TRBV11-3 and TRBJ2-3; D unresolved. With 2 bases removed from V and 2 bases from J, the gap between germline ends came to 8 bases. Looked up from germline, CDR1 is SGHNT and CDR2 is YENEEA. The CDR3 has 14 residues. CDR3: CASSLTSSTDTQYF. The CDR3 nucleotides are TGTGCCAGCAGCTTAACCTCGTCCACAGATACGCAGTATTTT. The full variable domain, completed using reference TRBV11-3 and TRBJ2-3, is EAGVVQSPRYKIIEKKQPVAFWCNPISGHNTLYWYLQNLGQGPELLIRYENEEAVDDSQLPKDRFSAERLKGVDSTLKIQPAELGDSAVYLCASSLTSSTDTQYFGPGTRLTVL.

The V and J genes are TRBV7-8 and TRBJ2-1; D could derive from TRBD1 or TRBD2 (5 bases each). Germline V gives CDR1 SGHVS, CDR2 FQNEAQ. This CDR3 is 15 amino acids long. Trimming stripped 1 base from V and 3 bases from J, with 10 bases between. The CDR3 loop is CASSLGGTYYNEQFF. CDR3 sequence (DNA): TGTGCCAGCAGCTTAGGGGGGACCTACTACAATGAGCAGTTCTTC.

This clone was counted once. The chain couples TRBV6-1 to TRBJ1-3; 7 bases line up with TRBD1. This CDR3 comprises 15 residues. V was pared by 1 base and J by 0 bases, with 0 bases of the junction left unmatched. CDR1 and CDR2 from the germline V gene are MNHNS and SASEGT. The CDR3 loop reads CASSEDRGSGNTIYF. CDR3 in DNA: TGTGCCAGCAGTGAAGACAGGGGCTCTGGAAACACCATATATTTT.

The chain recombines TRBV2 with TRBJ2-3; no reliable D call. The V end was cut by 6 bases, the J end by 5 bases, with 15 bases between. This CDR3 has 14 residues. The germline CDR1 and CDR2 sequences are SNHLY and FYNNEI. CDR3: CASRLSLGGDTQYF. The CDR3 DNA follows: TGTGCCAGCAGGCTTTCCCTCGGCGGAGATACGCAGTATTTT.

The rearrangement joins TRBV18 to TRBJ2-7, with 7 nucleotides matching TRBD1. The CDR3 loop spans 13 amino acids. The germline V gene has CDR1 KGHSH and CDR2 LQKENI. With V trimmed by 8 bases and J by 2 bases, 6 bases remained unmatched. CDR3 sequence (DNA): TGTGCCAGCCTAGAGCAGGGGGCCTACGAGCAGTACTTC. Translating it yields CASLEQGAYEQYF.

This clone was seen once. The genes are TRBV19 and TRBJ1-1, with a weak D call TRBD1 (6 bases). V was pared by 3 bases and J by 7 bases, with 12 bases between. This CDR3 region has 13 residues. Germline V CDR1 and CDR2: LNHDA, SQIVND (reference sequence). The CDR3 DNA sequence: TGTGCCAGTAGTATCCGAGGGACAAGTGAAGCTTTCTTT. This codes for CASSIRGTSEAFF.

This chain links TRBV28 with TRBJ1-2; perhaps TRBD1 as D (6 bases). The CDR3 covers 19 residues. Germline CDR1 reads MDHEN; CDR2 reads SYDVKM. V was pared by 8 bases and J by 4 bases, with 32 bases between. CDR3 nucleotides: TGTGCCAGCCAGAGGGTAGGGGGGGCGAAGTCCCAAGTCGCCTATGGCTACACCTTC. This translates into CASQRVGGAKSQVAYGYTF.